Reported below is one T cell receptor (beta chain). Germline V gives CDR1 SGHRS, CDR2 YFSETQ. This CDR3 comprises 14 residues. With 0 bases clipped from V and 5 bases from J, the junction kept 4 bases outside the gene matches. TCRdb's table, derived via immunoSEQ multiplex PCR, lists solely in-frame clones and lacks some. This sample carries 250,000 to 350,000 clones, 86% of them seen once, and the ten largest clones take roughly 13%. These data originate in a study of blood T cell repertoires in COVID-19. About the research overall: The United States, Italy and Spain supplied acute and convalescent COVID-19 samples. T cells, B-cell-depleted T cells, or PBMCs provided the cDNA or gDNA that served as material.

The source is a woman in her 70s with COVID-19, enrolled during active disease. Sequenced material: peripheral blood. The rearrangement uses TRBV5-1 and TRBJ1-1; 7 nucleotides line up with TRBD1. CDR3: CASSLDPGGTEAFF. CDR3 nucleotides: TGCGCCAGCAGCTTGGATCCAGGGGGTACTGAAGCTTTCTTT.